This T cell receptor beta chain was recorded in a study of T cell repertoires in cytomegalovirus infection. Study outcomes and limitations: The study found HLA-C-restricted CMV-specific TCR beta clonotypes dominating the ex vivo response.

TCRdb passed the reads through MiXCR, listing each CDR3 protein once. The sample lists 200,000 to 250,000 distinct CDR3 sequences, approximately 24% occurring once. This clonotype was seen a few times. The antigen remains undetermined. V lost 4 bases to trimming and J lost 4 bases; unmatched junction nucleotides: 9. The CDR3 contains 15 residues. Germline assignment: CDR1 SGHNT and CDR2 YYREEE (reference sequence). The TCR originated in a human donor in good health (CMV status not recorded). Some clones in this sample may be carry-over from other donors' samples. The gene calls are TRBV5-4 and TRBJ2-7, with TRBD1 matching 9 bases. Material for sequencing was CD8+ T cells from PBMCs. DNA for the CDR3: TGTGCCAGCAGCCATCCGGGACAGGGTTTTTACGAGCAGTACTTC. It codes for CASSHPGQGFYEQYF.